The next 9 T cell receptor beta chains were all read from a single sample in a study of graft-versus-host responses after intestinal transplantation (dated by TCRdb to 2020 to 2022). Libraries were made using the immunoSEQ multiplex PCR assay. Not all clones reach the TCRdb copy of this immuneACCESS table, which keeps in-frame sequences only. Checked studies attribute under half of the gap to unresolved V genes and leave the rest unexplained. For this sample there are about 84,000 clones; about 91% appear just once. 0.3% to 0.35% of the sample is in the top ten clones. This specimen's time point label, interpreted: cells obtained before transplantation from donor or recipient. No antigen is known for these receptors. Specimen: unstimulated CD4+ T cells sorted from spleen or lymph node cells, collected before transplant. These receptors all come from a human donor who was the organ donor for an intestinal transplant.

V is TRBV6-1 and J is TRBJ2-7, with 11 nucleotides matching TRBD2. Germline CDR1 is MNHNS and CDR2 is SASEGT. CDR3 length: 14 amino acids. The trim removed 8 bases at V and 4 bases at J, leaving 7 bases unmatched. The CDR3 DNA follows: TGTGCCAGCGCCTCTAGCGGGGGGATTTACGAGCAGTACTTC. It yields the protein CASASSGGIYEQYF.

The chain's CDR3 is CASSPLGLAGGSSYNEQFF. The CDR3 bases are TGTGCCAGCTCACCACTCGGACTAGCGGGAGGGAGCTCCTACAATGAGCAGTTCTTC. This chain links TRBV18 with TRBJ2-1; 15 bases align to TRBD2. The CDR3 has 19 residues. The germline gives CDR1 KGHSH, CDR2 LQKENI. The V segment lost 1 base and the J segment 0 bases; nucleotides outside the gene matches: 4.

The V gene is TRBV6-1, the J gene TRBJ1-3; D perhaps matches TRBD1 (6 bases). CDR3 length: 15 amino acids. Per germline, CDR1 MNHNS and CDR2 SASEGT. The V end lost 6 bases, the J end lost 0 bases, and 12 bases lay between the germline ends. In DNA form, the CDR3 reads TGTGCCAGCAGGATGGACAGTTCCTCTGGAAACACCATATATTTT. It is translated as CASRMDSSSGNTIYF.

The V call is TRBV9, the J call TRBJ2-2; weak D call: TRBD2 (6 bases). The length of the CDR3 is 15 residues. The germline V and J ends were trimmed by 0 bases and 5 bases, with 11 bases remaining between them. Germline CDR1 and CDR2: SGDLS and YYNGEE. CDR3 sequence reads: CASSVGLVRTGELFF. CDR3 DNA sequence: TGTGCCAGCAGCGTAGGACTAGTAAGGACCGGGGAGCTGTTTTTT.

This clone appeared once. The rearrangement uses TRBV11-2 and TRBJ2-3; D not certain. The germline CDR1 and CDR2 sequences are SGHAT and FQNNGV. Trimming pared 0 bases from V and 5 bases from J, leaving 3 bases between. This CDR3 comprises 12 residues. CDR3 nucleotide sequence: TGTGCCAGCAGCTTAGATCGAGATACGCAGTATTTT. Its translation: CASSLDRDTQYF.

This chain connects TRBV6-1 to TRBJ1-1, with 10 bases identical to TRBD1. Germline V gene lookup returns CDR1 MNHNS and CDR2 SASEGT. The CDR3 has 14 amino acids. The V and J ends lost 5 bases and 6 bases, in that order; junction bases with no gene match: 6. The CDR3 coding sequence is TGTGCCAGCAGTAGGGACAGGGGAGGGGCTGAAGCTTTCTTT. As protein: CASSRDRGGAEAFF.

V and J are TRBV7-9 and TRBJ1-3; D ambiguous. Trimming pared 6 bases from V and 0 bases from J, leaving 6 bases between. Germline assignment: CDR1 SEHNR and CDR2 FQNEAQ (reference sequence). The CDR3 length is 13 residues. The CDR3 DNA reads as TGTGCCAGCAGTTTCTACTCTGGAAACACCATATATTTT. It translates to CASSFYSGNTIYF.

This rearrangement joins TRBV7-9 to TRBJ1-2, with 8 nucleotides matching TRBD1. The ends lost 6 bases at V and 6 bases at J; junction bases unmatched: 6. This CDR3 is built from 13 residues. Germline V gene sequence: CDR1 SEHNR, CDR2 FQNEAQ (reference sequence). The CDR3 DNA is TGTGCCAGCAGACCGACAGGGGAGGATGGCTACACCTTC. Encoded protein: CASRPTGEDGYTF.

The chain has TRBV6-1 and TRBJ1-2, with D maybe TRBD1 (6 bases). The CDR3 spans 15 residues. V was shortened by 1 base and J by 5 bases, with 14 bases between the two germline ends. Germline values: CDR1 MNHNS, CDR2 SASEGT. CDR3 in amino acids: CASSEGSGARYGYTF. CDR3 bases: TGTGCCAGCAGTGAAGGATCAGGGGCGAGGTATGGCTACACCTTC.